This T cell receptor beta chain was sequenced during a study of T-cell memory formation after mild COVID-19. Study summary: TCR clusters largely stayed donor specific. Regarding the study as a whole: Shrinking CD4+ clones were chiefly CM and EM; CD8+ ones were chiefly EMRA.

TCRdb re-derived calls from the 5' RACE reads in MiXCR, one entry per CDR3 protein. The data show under 300,000 distinct CDR3 sequences, approximately 9% seen once. This clonotype was seen only a few times. No antigen is known for it. Germline and junction disagree at one end, which may indicate a read error. The CDR3 consists of 12 residues. The germline V gene has CDR1 KGHSH and CDR2 LQKENI. V gene TRBV18 combines with J gene TRBJ2-7; D perhaps matches TRBD1 (6 bases). Sequencing was carried out using PBMCs or a T cell subset sorted from them (not recorded which). This sequence originates from a man between 18 and 35 years old who had mild COVID-19 (a few samples of this study predate the infection). Cell type and time point are not known. The CDR3 nucleotides are TGTGCCAGCTCAAACCCCACCGGGACATGGCACTTC. This translates into CASSNPTGTWHF.